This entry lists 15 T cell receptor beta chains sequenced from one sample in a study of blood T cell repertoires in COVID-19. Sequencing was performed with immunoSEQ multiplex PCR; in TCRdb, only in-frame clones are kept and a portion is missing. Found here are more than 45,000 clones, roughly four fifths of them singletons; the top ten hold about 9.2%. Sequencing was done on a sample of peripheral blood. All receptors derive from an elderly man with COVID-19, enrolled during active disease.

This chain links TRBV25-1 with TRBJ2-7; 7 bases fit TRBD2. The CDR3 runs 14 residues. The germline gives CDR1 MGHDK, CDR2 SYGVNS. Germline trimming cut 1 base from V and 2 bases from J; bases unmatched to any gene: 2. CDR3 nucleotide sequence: TGTGCCAGCAGTGAATGGGGGGGAACCTACGAGCAGTACTTC. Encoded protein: CASSEWGGTYEQYF.

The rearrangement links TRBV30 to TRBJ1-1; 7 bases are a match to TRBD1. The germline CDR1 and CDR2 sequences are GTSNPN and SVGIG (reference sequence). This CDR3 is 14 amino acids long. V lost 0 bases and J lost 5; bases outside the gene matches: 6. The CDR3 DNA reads TGTGCCTGGAGTGTACTACAGGGGCAAACTGAAGCTTTCTTT. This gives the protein CAWSVLQGQTEAFF.

CDR3 DNA: TGTGCCACCAGTGATGTGGGAGGCTGCAATCAGCCCCAGCATTTT. Residues: CATSDVGGCNQPQHF. The chain combines TRBV24-1 with TRBJ1-5; no clear D. Trimming stripped 3 bases from V and 2 bases from J, with 10 bases between. CDR1 and CDR2 from the germline V gene are KGHDR and SFDVKD. This CDR3 spans 15 amino acids.

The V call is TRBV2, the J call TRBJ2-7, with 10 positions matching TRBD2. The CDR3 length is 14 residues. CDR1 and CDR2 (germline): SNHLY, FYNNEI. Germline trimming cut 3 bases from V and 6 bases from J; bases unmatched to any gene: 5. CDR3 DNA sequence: TGTGCCAGCAGTGATAGTAGCGGGGGGCTCGAGCAGTACTTC. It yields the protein CASSDSSGGLEQYF. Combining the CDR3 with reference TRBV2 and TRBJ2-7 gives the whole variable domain EPEVTQTPSHQVTQMGQEVILRCVPISNHLYFYWYRQILGQKVEFLVSFYNNEISEKSEIFDDQFSVERPDGSNFTLKIRSTKLEDSAMYFCASSDSSGGLEQYFGPGTRLTVT.

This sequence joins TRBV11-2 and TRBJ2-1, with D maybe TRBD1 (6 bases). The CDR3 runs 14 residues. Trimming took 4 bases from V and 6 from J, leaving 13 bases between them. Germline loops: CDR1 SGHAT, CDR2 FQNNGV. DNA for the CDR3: TGTGCCAGCAGCTCCGGGGAACAGGGCAATGAGCAGTTCTTC. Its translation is CASSSGEQGNEQFF.

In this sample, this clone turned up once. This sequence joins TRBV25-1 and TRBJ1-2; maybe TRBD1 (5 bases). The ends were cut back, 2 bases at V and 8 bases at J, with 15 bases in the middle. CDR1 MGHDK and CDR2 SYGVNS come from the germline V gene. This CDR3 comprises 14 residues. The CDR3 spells CASSEPAGRVGYTF. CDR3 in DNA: TGTGCCAGCAGTGAACCGGCAGGGCGCGTGGGCTACACCTTC.

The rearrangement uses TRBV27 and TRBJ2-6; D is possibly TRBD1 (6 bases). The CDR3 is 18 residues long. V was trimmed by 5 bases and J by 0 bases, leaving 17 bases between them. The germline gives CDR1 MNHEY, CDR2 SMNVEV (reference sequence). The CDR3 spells CASSTSTGYFSGANVLTF. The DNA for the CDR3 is TGTGCCAGCAGTACCTCGACAGGTTATTTCTCTGGGGCCAACGTCCTGACTTTC.

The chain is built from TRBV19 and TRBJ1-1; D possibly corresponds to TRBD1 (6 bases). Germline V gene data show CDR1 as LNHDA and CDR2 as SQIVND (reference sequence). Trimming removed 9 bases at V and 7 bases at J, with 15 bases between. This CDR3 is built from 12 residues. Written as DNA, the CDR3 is TGTGCCAGCCGGGACGGACAGCGTGAAGCTTTCTTT. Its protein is CASRDGQREAFF.

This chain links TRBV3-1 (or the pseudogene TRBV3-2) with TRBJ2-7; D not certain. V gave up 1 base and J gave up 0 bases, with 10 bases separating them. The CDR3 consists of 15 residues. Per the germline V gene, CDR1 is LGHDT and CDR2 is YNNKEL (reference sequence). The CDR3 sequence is CASSQVADHSYEQYF. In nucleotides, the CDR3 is TGTGCCAGCAGCCAAGTAGCCGATCACTCCTACGAGCAGTACTTC.

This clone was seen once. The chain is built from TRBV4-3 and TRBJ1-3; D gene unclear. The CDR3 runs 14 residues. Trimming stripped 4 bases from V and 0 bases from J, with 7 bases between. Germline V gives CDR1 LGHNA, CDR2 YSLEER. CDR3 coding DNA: TGCGCCAGCAGCCTCAAGAGCTCTGGAAACACCATATATTTT. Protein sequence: CASSLKSSGNTIYF.

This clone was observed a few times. The CDR3 region is CASIEGGYNQPQHF. The DNA for the CDR3 is TGTGCCAGCATCGAAGGGGGCTACAATCAGCCCCAGCATTTT. The V call is TRBV6-5, the J call TRBJ1-5, with 7 bases that match TRBD1. Unmatched junction bases numbered 6, after V lost 7 bases and J lost 3 bases. The CDR3 covers 14 residues. The germline V gene has CDR1 MNHEY and CDR2 SVGAGI.

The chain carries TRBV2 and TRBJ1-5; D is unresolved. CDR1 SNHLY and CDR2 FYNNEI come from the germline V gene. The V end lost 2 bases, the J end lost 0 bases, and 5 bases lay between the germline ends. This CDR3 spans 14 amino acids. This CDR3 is CASSELNSNQPQHF. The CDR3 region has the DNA TGTGCCAGCAGTGAATTAAATAGCAATCAGCCCCAGCATTTT.

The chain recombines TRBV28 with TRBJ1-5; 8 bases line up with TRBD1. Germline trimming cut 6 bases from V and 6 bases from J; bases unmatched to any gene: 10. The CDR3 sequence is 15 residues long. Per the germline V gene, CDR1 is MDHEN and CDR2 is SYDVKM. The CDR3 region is CASSFQGAPGQPQHF. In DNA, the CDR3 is TGTGCCAGCAGCTTTCAGGGGGCGCCGGGTCAGCCCCAGCATTTT.

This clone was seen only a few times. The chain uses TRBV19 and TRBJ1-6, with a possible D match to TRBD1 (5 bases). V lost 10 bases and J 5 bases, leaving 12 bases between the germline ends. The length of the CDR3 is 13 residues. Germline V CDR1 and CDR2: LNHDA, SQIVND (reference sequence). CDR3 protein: CATTGANNSPLHF. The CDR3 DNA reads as TGTGCCACGACTGGGGCCAATAATTCACCCCTCCACTTT.

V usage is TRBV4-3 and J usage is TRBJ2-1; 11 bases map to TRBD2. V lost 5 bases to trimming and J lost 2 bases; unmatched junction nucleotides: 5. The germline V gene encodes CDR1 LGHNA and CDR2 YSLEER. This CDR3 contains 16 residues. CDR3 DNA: TGCGCCAGCAGCAAAGGGACTAGCGGACCCTACAATGAGCAGTTCTTC. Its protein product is CASSKGTSGPYNEQFF.